This TCR beta chain stems from a study of T cell changes during pregnancy in multiple sclerosis. Germline lookup yields CDR1 KGHSH and CDR2 LQKENI. This CDR3 has 15 amino acids. Trimming removed 4 bases from V and 9 bases from J; junction bases left unmatched: 9. The repertoire was sequenced with immunoSEQ multiplex PCR; TCRdb's copy has only in-frame clones and lacks some. The sample lists 40,000 to 45,000 clones; about 91% were seen once. V and J are TRBV18 and TRBJ2-1; 10 nucleotides match TRBD1. This specimen was CD4+ T cells from peripheral blood mononuclear cells, taken before pregnancy. The sequence was obtained from a female donor with multiple sclerosis, enrolled in a pregnancy study. In DNA, the CDR3 is TGTGCCAGCTCACTTAGGACAGGGGGAGATAGTGAGCAGTTCTTC. Translated: CASSLRTGGDSEQFF.